The T cell receptor (beta chain) described here comes from a study of blood T cell repertoires in COVID-19. This clone occurred a few times. Here immunoSEQ multiplex PCR was the method, and the copy in TCRdb shows in-frame clones only, minus some. The data hold 130,000 or so clones, with 65% to 85% observed a single time. Trimming removed 4 bases from V and 4 bases from J, with 13 bases in between. CDR1 is SEHNR and CDR2 is FQNEAQ in the germline V gene (reference sequence). This CDR3 spans 15 amino acids. The rearrangement uses TRBV7-9 and TRBJ1-4; D unresolved. Sequencing input: peripheral blood. The receptor was derived from a woman older than 75 with acute or convalescent COVID-19. CDR3 sequence: CASSSRRSVNEKLFF. For the CDR3, the DNA is TGTGCCAGCAGCTCGAGGAGATCTGTTAATGAAAAACTGTTTTTT.